This TCR beta chain is from a study of post-analysis software for immune sequencing data. The germline gives CDR1 DFQATT, CDR2 SNEGSKA (reference sequence). V was cut by 3 bases and J by 7 bases, with 19 bases left in between. The CDR3 extends over 14 amino acids. Whole-study findings and limits: Included in a set of roughly 5 TRBV segments more frequent in patients than controls were TRBV5-6, TRBV5-1 and TRBV20-1.

Sequencing libraries made from TCR beta cDNA carried unique molecular identifiers. Input of about 0.9 to 10 million T cells yielded hundreds of thousands of cDNA molecules. TCRdb re-called the PCR reads with MiXCR, one entry per CDR3 protein. This repertoire shows 700,000 to 900,000 distinct CDR3 sequences, approximately 44% found once; its top ten account for 4.9%. For this clonotype: Its antigen is unknown.

The chain links TRBV20-1 to TRBJ2-7, with a weak D call TRBD2 (5 bases). This clonotype originated in a girl between 5 and 17 years old with multiple sclerosis. The source material was blood. The CDR3 is CSASRSASYNEQYF. CDR3 nucleotides: TGCAGTGCTAGTCGTAGCGCCTCATACAATGAGCAGTACTTC.